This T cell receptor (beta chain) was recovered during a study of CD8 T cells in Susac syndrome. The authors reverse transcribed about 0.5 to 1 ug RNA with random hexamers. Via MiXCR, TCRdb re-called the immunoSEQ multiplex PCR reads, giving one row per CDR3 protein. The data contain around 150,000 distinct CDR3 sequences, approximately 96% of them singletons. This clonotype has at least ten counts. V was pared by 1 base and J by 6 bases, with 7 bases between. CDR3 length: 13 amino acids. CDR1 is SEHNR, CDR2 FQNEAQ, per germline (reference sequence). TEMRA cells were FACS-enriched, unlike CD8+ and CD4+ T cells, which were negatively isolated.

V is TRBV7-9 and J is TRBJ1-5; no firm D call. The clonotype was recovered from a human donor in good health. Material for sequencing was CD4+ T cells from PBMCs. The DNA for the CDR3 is TGTGCCAGCAGCTTAGATGAGGGTCAGCCCCAGCATTTT. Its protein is CASSLDEGQPQHF.